This TCR beta chain comes out of a study of control samples from healthy donors and cancer patients. The repertoire was sequenced with immunoSEQ multiplex PCR; TCRdb's copy has only in-frame clones and lacks some. The sample includes around 30,000 clones, approximately 91% seen only once; the top ten take around an eighth. J gave up 10 bases and V 2 bases, and 9 bases lay outside the gene matches. Germline CDR1 MNHEY, CDR2 SVGEGT. The CDR3 is 15 amino acids. Sequenced sample: PBMCs. The chain couples TRBV6-2 or TRBV6-3 to TRBJ1-5; 9 bases align to TRBD1. This receptor was identified in a man over 45 with lung cancer. The CDR3 protein is CASSYKTGGPLPQHF. The CDR3 DNA is TGTGCCAGCAGTTACAAAACAGGGGGCCCTCTACCCCAGCATTTT.